The 18 T cell receptor beta chains listed next were all sequenced from one sample in a study of shared clonotypes between healthy human individuals. CD8 cells classed as naive were CD45RO-negative and positively selected for CCR7, excluding terminally differentiated effector memory CD45RA+ cells. TCRdb's table, derived via immunoSEQ multiplex PCR, lists solely in-frame clones and lacks some. The sample records more than 2 million clones, approximately 92% being singletons. Sequenced input: naive CD8+ T cells from PBMCs. The receptors derive from a young man in good health. Some clones in this sample may be carry-over from other donors' samples.

CDR3 bases: TGTGCCAGCAGTTACTCGACAGGTAGCATGGGGTACGAGCAGTACTTC. This codes for CASSYSTGSMGYEQYF. The J gene is TRBJ2-7, the V gene TRBV6-5; possible D gene TRBD1, 6 bases. The CDR3 spans 16 residues. Between the trimmed V and J ends, which lost 0 bases and 4 bases, there was a span of 16 bases. CDR1 is MNHEY and CDR2 is SVGAGI in the germline V gene.

The chain uses TRBV12-5 and TRBJ2-5; tentative D call: TRBD2 (6 bases). Germline values: CDR1 LGHNT, CDR2 FRNRAP. The CDR3 loop spans 13 amino acids. The V end lost 6 bases, the J end lost 6 bases, and 14 bases lay between the germline ends. The chain's CDR3 is CASGTGLGQTQYF. CDR3 bases: TGTGCTAGTGGAACGGGACTCGGGCAGACCCAGTACTTC.

Remarks on this clone: Other DNA sequences in the sample encode the same CDR3. The CDR3 region is CASSLRGTSYEQYF. The CDR3 region has the DNA TGTGCCAGCAGTTTAAGGGGGACCTCCTACGAGCAGTACTTC. The chain joins TRBV27 to TRBJ2-7, with a tentative D call TRBD1 (6 bases). This CDR3 has 14 amino acids. Germline CDR1 and CDR2: MNHEY and SMNVEV (reference sequence). The V end was cut by 2 bases, the J end by 0 bases, with 8 bases between.

This clone was observed a single time. The chain recombines TRBV30 with TRBJ2-4; weak D call: TRBD1 (5 bases). Germline V CDR1 and CDR2: GTSNPN, SVGIG (reference sequence). The CDR3 extends over 16 amino acids. V lost 0 bases to trimming and J lost 0 bases, with 12 bases between them. This CDR3 reads CAWSVGVAAAKNIQYF. As DNA, the CDR3 is TGTGCCTGGAGTGTAGGGGTAGCCGCAGCCAAAAACATTCAGTACTTC.

This sequence joins TRBV19 and TRBJ1-5; the D is unclear. The CDR3 is 17 residues long. V was cut by 8 bases and J by 0 bases, with 20 bases left in between. Germline V CDR1 and CDR2: LNHDA, SQIVND (reference sequence). The CDR3 DNA reads TGTGCCAGTGAGTTGGGTGGGAGACTATATAGCAATCAGCCCCAGCATTTT. It specifies CASELGGRLYSNQPQHF.

On this clone itself: The limits of the CDR3 on the DNA are not certain, so only TCRdb's listed CDR3 is given. The rearrangement uses TRBV7-9 and TRBJ2-2; the table calls TRBD1, which could not be checked here. The CDR3 length equals 19 residues, ends included. Germline V gene lookup returns CDR1 SEHNR and CDR2 FQNEAQ (reference sequence). The CDR3 spells CASSLVFWQGVTDTGELFF.

The CDR3 coding sequence is TGTGCCAGTAGTATAGTTCCCTTCACAGATACGCAGTATTTT. Residues: CASSIVPFTDTQYF. V gene TRBV19 combines with J gene TRBJ2-3; no clear D gene. V lost 1 base and J 2 bases, leaving 7 bases between the germline ends. CDR1 and CDR2 from the germline V gene are LNHDA and SQIVND (reference sequence). This CDR3 is built from 14 residues.

The chain links TRBV9 to TRBJ2-2, with unresolved D. The germline gives CDR1 SGDLS, CDR2 YYNGEE. The V end lost 7 bases, the J end lost 8 bases, and 12 bases lay between the germline ends. The CDR3 totals 12 residues. In DNA, the CDR3 is TGTGCCAGCGCCCGCGGCGGAGGGGAGCTGTTTTTT. Protein: CASARGGGELFF. Full variable domain (outside the CDR3, taken from reference TRBV9 and TRBJ2-2): DSGVTQTPKHLITATGQRVTLRCSPRSGDLSVYWYQQSLDQGLQFLIQYYNGEERAKGNILERFSAQQFPDLHSELNLSSLELGDSALYFCASARGGGELFFGEGSRLTVL.

This clone was counted a single time. The chain joins TRBV4-3 to TRBJ2-1; possible D gene TRBD1, 5 bases. Germline V gene sequence: CDR1 LGHNA, CDR2 YSLEER. The CDR3 spans 16 residues. V was cut by 0 bases and J by 2 bases, with 11 bases left in between. CDR3 DNA: TGCGCCAGCAGCCAAGATTACACAGGACCCTACAATGAGCAGTTCTTC. Amino acids: CASSQDYTGPYNEQFF.

The chain uses TRBV10-2 and TRBJ2-2; no definite D call. The CDR3 is 12 residues long. V was cut by 7 bases and J by 6 bases, with 9 bases left in between. CDR1 WSHSY and CDR2 SAAADI come from the germline V gene. The DNA of the CDR3 is TGCGCCAGCACCCCCGACCCCGGGGAGCTGTTTTTT. Translating it yields CASTPDPGELFF.

This chain joins TRBV21-1 and TRBJ2-5; TRBD1 reflects the table's D call only, with no check against the DNA. TRBV21-1 is tagged as a pseudogene. This CDR3 comprises 16 residues. The CDR3 protein is CASSKEDRRPPGTQYF. The CDR3 nucleotides are TGTGCCAGCAGCAAAGAGGACAGGCGACCCCCGGGGACCCAGTACTTC.

V usage is TRBV20-1 and J usage is TRBJ1-2; no clear D gene. The CDR3 is made up of 10 amino acids. Trimming stripped 5 bases from V and 4 bases from J, with 5 bases between. Germline V CDR1 and CDR2: DFQATT, SNEGSKA (reference sequence). CDR3 DNA sequence: TGCAGTGCTCTCGGCTATGGCTACACCTTC. It specifies CSALGYGYTF.

This clone is a singleton in its sample. V gene TRBV5-4 combines with J gene TRBJ1-4, with TRBD1 matching 8 bases. The CDR3 is 15 amino acids. Germline V CDR1 and CDR2: SGHNT, YYREEE (reference sequence). The trim removed 4 bases at V and 7 bases at J, leaving 9 bases unmatched. CDR3 DNA: TGTGCCAGCAGCGTTACCGGACAGGGAGGTGAAAAACTGTTTTTT. Residues: CASSVTGQGGEKLFF.

The chain's CDR3 is CASSQEETGEDNEQFF. In DNA form, the CDR3 reads TGTGCCAGCAGCCAAGAAGAGACAGGGGAGGATAATGAGCAGTTCTTC. The chain carries TRBV4-2 and TRBJ2-1; the match to TRBD1 covers 8 bases. Germline lookup yields CDR1 LGHNA and CDR2 YNFKEQ. The V segment lost 0 bases and the J segment 7 bases; nucleotides outside the gene matches: 8. CDR3 length: 16 amino acids.

The chain recombines TRBV10-3 with TRBJ1-1, with 9 bases fitting TRBD1. Germline values: CDR1 ENHRY, CDR2 SYGVKD. The CDR3 spans 15 residues. V lost 5 bases, J lost 4 bases, and 8 bases stayed unmatched. Written as DNA, the CDR3 is TGTGCCATCAGTCAAGAACGGACAGGGGCCACTGAAGCTTTCTTT. Encoded protein: CAISQERTGATEAFF.

The chain has TRBV19 and TRBJ1-3; D is possibly TRBD1 (5 bases). CDR3 length: 17 residues. Trimming cost V 0 bases and J 0 bases, with 12 bases left between them. Per the germline V gene, CDR1 is LNHDA and CDR2 is SQIVND (reference sequence). CDR3 bases: TGTGCCAGTAGTATAGAGCTGACAGTCATCTCTGGAAACACCATATATTTT. It codes for CASSIELTVISGNTIYF.

On this clone: Other nucleotide sequences in the sample specify the same CDR3. The CDR3 DNA reads as TGTGCCAGCAGCGTGGGACAGGGGGACTCCTACGAGCAGTACTTC. It codes for CASSVGQGDSYEQYF. The chain uses TRBV9 and TRBJ2-7; 11 nucleotides agree with TRBD1. Germline lookup yields CDR1 SGDLS and CDR2 YYNGEE. Trimming removed 2 bases from V and 0 bases from J; junction bases left unmatched: 1. This CDR3 is 15 amino acids long.

The genes are TRBV18 and TRBJ2-5; D might be TRBD2 (5 bases). The closer fit of TRBJ2-7 to the DNA end suggests the J call may be wrong. CDR3 length: 12 amino acids. CDR1 is KGHSH, CDR2 LQKENI, per germline. In DNA, the CDR3 is TGTGCCAGCTCACCACAGGGAGACGAGCAGTACTTC. Translation: CASSPQGDEQYF.